These 30 T cell receptor beta chains were sequenced from one sample in a study of CD8+CD57+ T cells in acquired aplastic anemia. TCR beta VDJ and CDR3 profiling used genomic DNA as template. TCRdb redid the calling of the reads with MiXCR, one entry per CDR3 protein. Seen here are about 180,000 distinct CDR3 sequences, 35% to 50% observed once, and the top ten hold approximately 2.9%. The sequenced sample consisted of sorted CD4+, CD8+, or CD8+CD57+ T cells (not recorded which) from PBMCs. These receptors were taken from a human donor in good health.

This clonotype was seen more than once but under ten times. The CDR3 coding sequence is TGTGCCAGCAGGAGGGGTAGGATCGCTAATTCACCCCTCCACTTT. It is translated as CASRRGRIANSPLHF. The chain couples TRBV2 to TRBJ1-6; D is possibly TRBD1 (5 bases). Germline CDR1 and CDR2: SNHLY and FYNNEI. V was pared by 6 bases and J by 6 bases, with 15 bases between. The length of the CDR3 is 15 residues. Full variable domain (missing parts from reference TRBV2 and TRBJ1-6): EPEVTQTPSHQVTQMGQEVILRCVPISNHLYFYWYRQILGQKVEFLVSFYNNEISEKSEIFDDQFSVERPDGSNFTLKIRSTKLEDSAMYFCASRRGRIANSPLHFGNGTRLTVT.

The rearrangement uses TRBV6-1 and TRBJ1-5; D perhaps matches TRBD1 (6 bases). Per the germline V gene, CDR1 is MNHNS and CDR2 is SASEGT. V lost 2 bases and J 6 bases, leaving 11 bases between the germline ends. The CDR3 has 14 amino acids. CDR3 sequence (DNA): TGTGCCAGCAGTGAAATAGGGGGTGGTCAGCCCCAGCATTTT. This sequence encodes CASSEIGGGQPQHF.

This clonotype came up many times. The chain combines TRBV5-1 with TRBJ2-2; TRBD2 aligns across 11 bases. With 3 bases clipped from V and 4 bases from J, the junction kept 2 bases outside the gene matches. Germline lookup yields CDR1 SGHRS and CDR2 YFSETQ. The CDR3 contains 15 residues. Here the CDR3 DNA reads TGCGCCAGCAGCTCACTAGCGGGAGTCACCGGGGAGCTGTTTTTT. Translating it yields CASSSLAGVTGELFF.

V and J are TRBV11-2 and TRBJ2-2; D not resolved. The CDR3 contains 16 residues. Germline CDR1 is SGHAT and CDR2 is FQNNGV. V was clipped by 5 bases and J by 2 bases, with 15 bases between them. CDR3 protein: CASSLLSYRNTGELFF. CDR3 DNA sequence: TGTGCCAGCAGCCTTTTAAGTTACAGAAACACCGGGGAGCTGTTTTTT.

This clonotype was detected ten times or more. The J gene is TRBJ2-5, the V gene TRBV20-1; 9 nucleotides match TRBD2. The ends lost 6 bases at V and 5 bases at J; junction bases unmatched: 10. This CDR3 has 14 amino acids. CDR1 is DFQATT, CDR2 SNEGSKA, per germline (reference sequence). The CDR3 DNA is TGCAGTGCCCCACTGGTAGCGGGAGTTGAGACCCAGTACTTC. As protein: CSAPLVAGVETQYF.

There are many counts of this clonotype. The CDR3 bases are TGTGCCAGCATCCCACCGGGACAGGGTTTCGATGAGCAGTTCTTC. Translation: CASIPPGQGFDEQFF. This chain links TRBV6-1 with TRBJ2-1; 9 bases agree with TRBD1. Germline loops: CDR1 MNHNS, CDR2 SASEGT. CDR3 length equals 15 residues. The V gene end was trimmed by 7 bases and the J gene end by 8 bases; junction bases not matched to a gene: 12.

The chain couples TRBV15 to TRBJ1-1; no reliable D call. V was shortened by 4 bases and J by 1 base, with 4 bases between the two germline ends. Germline assignment: CDR1 LNHNV and CDR2 YYDKDF (reference sequence). CDR3 length equals 12 residues. CDR3 sequence reads: CATSNPNTEAFF. In DNA form, the CDR3 reads TGTGCCACCAGCAATCCGAACACTGAAGCTTTCTTT. Looking up the rest from reference TRBV15 and TRBJ1-1 gives the full variable domain: DAMVIQNPRYQVTQFGKPVTLSCSQTLNHNVMYWYQQKSSQAPKLLFHYYDKDFNNEADTPDNFQSRRPNTSFCFLDIRSPGLGDTAMYLCATSNPNTEAFFGQGTRLTVV.

This clonotype was counted ten times or more. This chain connects TRBV7-2 to TRBJ2-5, with D unclear. With 6 bases removed from V and 5 bases from J, the gap between germline ends came to 7 bases. From germline, CDR1 is SGHTA and CDR2 FQGNSA. There are 11 residues in the CDR3. The DNA of the CDR3 is TGTGCCAGCAGTCTAATGGAGACCCAGTACTTC. It translates to CASSLMETQYF. The full variable domain, its missing parts supplied by reference TRBV7-2 and TRBJ2-5, is GAGVSQSPSNKVTEKGKDVELRCDPISGHTALYWYRQSLGQGLEFLIYFQGNSAPDKSGLPSDRFSAERTGGSVSTLTIQRTQQEDSAVYLCASSLMETQYFGPGTRLLVL.

The V call is TRBV19, the J call TRBJ1-5, with 7 nucleotides matching TRBD1. The V segment lost 7 bases and the J segment 2 bases; nucleotides outside the gene matches: 2. From germline, CDR1 is LNHDA and CDR2 SQIVND (reference sequence). The CDR3 totals 13 residues. CDR3 amino acids: CASKGAGNQPQHF. In DNA form, the CDR3 reads TGTGCCAGTAAGGGGGCCGGCAATCAGCCCCAGCATTTT. Using reference TRBV19 and TRBJ1-5 for the parts outside the CDR3, the full variable domain is DGGITQSPKYLFRKEGQNVTLSCEQNLNHDAMYWYRQDPGQGLRLIYYSQIVNDFQKGDIAEGYSVSREKKESFPLTVTSAQKNPTAFYLCASKGAGNQPQHFGDGTRLSIL.

This clonotype was recorded many times. V gene TRBV4-2 combines with J gene TRBJ2-7; 9 positions match TRBD2. The V gene's germline CDR1 is LGHNA and CDR2 YNFKEQ. The CDR3 sequence is 15 residues long. The junction had 7 bases not matched to a gene; V was cut back by 4 bases and J by 3 bases. The CDR3 region is CASSPLEAGGYEQYF. Written as DNA, the CDR3 is TGTGCCAGCAGCCCTTTGGAAGCGGGAGGCTACGAGCAGTACTTC.

The rearrangement joins TRBV29-1 to TRBJ2-3; 10 positions agree with TRBD2. This CDR3 is built from 14 residues. The germline V gene encodes CDR1 SQVTM and CDR2 ANQGSEA. With 2 bases clipped from V and 11 bases from J, the junction kept 10 bases outside the gene matches. Written as DNA, the CDR3 is TGCAGCGTTGAATGGGCTAGCGGGAGCTATGAGCAGTATTTT. Protein sequence: CSVEWASGSYEQYF.

The CDR3 here is CASSAAQGNTEAFF. CDR3 DNA: TGTGCCAGCAGTGCTGCACAGGGGAACACTGAAGCTTTCTTT. The chain has TRBV6-1 and TRBJ1-1, with a weak D call TRBD1 (6 bases). This CDR3 is built from 14 residues. Germline loops: CDR1 MNHNS, CDR2 SASEGT. The V end lost 4 bases, the J end lost 1 base, and 10 bases lay between the germline ends.

This clonotype has a handful of counts. The V and J genes are TRBV12-3 or TRBV12-4 and TRBJ2-2; perhaps TRBD2 as D (6 bases). Trimming shortened V by 2 bases and J by 0 bases, and 10 bases separated the two germline ends. This CDR3 is 16 amino acids long. The CDR3 DNA follows: TGTGCCAGCAGTTTAATTGCGGGGACGAACACCGGGGAGCTGTTTTTT. Translating it yields CASSLIAGTNTGELFF.

The genes are TRBV3-1 and TRBJ2-7, with 11 bases fitting TRBD1. The junction had 7 bases not matched to a gene; V was cut back by 3 bases and J by 0 bases. The CDR3 is made up of 17 amino acids. Germline CDR1 LGHDT, CDR2 YNNKEL (reference sequence). CDR3 coding DNA: TGTGCCAGCAGCCACGGAGCGGGACAGGGGGGCTCCTACGAGCAGTACTTC. Its protein product is CASSHGAGQGGSYEQYF.

This clonotype was seen many times. The chain employs TRBV6-1 and TRBJ1-2, with D possibly matching TRBD1 (5 bases). This CDR3 region has 14 residues. V dropped 7 bases and J dropped 7 bases, with 19 bases sitting between them. Germline V gives CDR1 MNHNS, CDR2 SASEGT. CDR3 residues: CASKWKWDYGGYTF. The CDR3 coding sequence is TGTGCCAGCAAGTGGAAGTGGGACTATGGTGGCTACACCTTC.

This clonotype showed up many times. The chain couples TRBV9 to TRBJ2-1, with D possibly TRBD2 on 6 matching bases. This CDR3 contains 14 residues. Germline V gene sequence: CDR1 SGDLS, CDR2 YYNGEE. V shed 7 bases and J shed 0 bases, with 11 bases lying between them. The CDR3: CASGRESSYNEQFF. DNA of the CDR3: TGTGCCAGCGGCCGGGAGAGCTCCTACAATGAGCAGTTCTTC.

This chain links TRBV7-6 with TRBJ2-7; the D gene could be TRBD1 or TRBD2 (6 bases each). The CDR3 loop spans 16 amino acids. Germline CDR1 SGHVS, CDR2 FNYEAQ. The V and J ends lost 5 bases and 3 bases respectively, with 20 bases between them. The CDR3 sequence: CASSAHGGRGDYEQYF. In nucleotides, the CDR3 is TGTGCCAGCAGCGCCCACGGGGGCAGGGGAGACTACGAGCAGTACTTC.

The chain has TRBV7-9 and TRBJ2-2; the match to TRBD2 covers 9 bases. Looked up from germline, CDR1 is SEHNR and CDR2 is FQNEAQ (reference sequence). The CDR3 length is 16 residues. V shed 3 bases and J 0 bases; nucleotides not matched to a gene: 2. This CDR3 is CASSLTSGSNTGELFF. CDR3 nucleotide sequence: TGTGCCAGCAGCTTGACTAGCGGTTCGAACACCGGGGAGCTGTTTTTT.

This chain connects TRBV18 to TRBJ1-1; D not certain. The CDR3 covers 14 residues. Germline V gives CDR1 KGHSH, CDR2 LQKENI. Deletions cut 4 bases from V and 0 bases from J, with 9 bases between. DNA for the CDR3: TGTGCCAGCTCACTCGAAGGTATGAACACTGAAGCTTTCTTT. Translation gives CASSLEGMNTEAFF.

This sequence joins TRBV7-3 and TRBJ2-7, with D uncertain. The V and J ends lost 2 bases and 3 bases respectively, with 11 bases between them. The CDR3 sequence is 14 residues long. Germline assignment: CDR1 SGHTA and CDR2 FQGTGA. The CDR3 loop is CASSLEGTGYEQYF. The CDR3 DNA sequence: TGTGCCAGCAGCTTAGAAGGAACGGGCTACGAGCAGTACTTC.

The chain recombines TRBV9 with TRBJ1-4; D is unresolved. With 1 base removed from V and 0 bases from J, the gap between germline ends came to 10 bases. The CDR3 extends over 16 amino acids. In germline, CDR1 is SGDLS, CDR2 YYNGEE. The CDR3 sequence is CASSVKAAATNEKLFF. In DNA form, the CDR3 reads TGTGCCAGCAGCGTAAAGGCCGCTGCAACTAATGAAAAACTGTTTTTT.

The V and J genes are TRBV12-3 or TRBV12-4 and TRBJ2-1, with D perhaps matching TRBD2 (6 bases). CDR3 size: 14 residues. The ends were cut back, 6 bases at V and 7 bases at J, with 16 bases in the middle. DNA for the CDR3: TGTGCCAGCAGCCAGTGGCGGGGTGGTAATGAGCAGTTCTTC. This sequence encodes CASSQWRGGNEQFF.

Of note for this clonotype: The junction departs from the called germline gene at one end, perhaps through a read error. The chain combines TRBV20-1 with TRBJ1-4; no reliable D call. Germline lookup yields CDR1 DFQATT and CDR2 SNEGSKA (reference sequence). CDR3 size: 15 residues. DNA of the CDR3: TGCAGTGTTAGAGGACCGCTTGGCGCTGATGAAAAACTGTTTTTT. This encodes CSVRGPLGADEKLFF.

This clonotype was seen many times. V gene TRBV29-1 combines with J gene TRBJ2-4, with 12 bases lining up with TRBD2. The CDR3 has 15 residues. V was pared by 0 bases and J by 7 bases, with 4 bases of the junction left unmatched. CDR1 is SQVTM, CDR2 ANQGSEA, per germline. The CDR3 reads CSVEELAGGRNIQYF. CDR3 coding DNA: TGCAGCGTTGAAGAACTAGCGGGAGGTAGGAACATTCAGTACTTC.

The J gene is TRBJ2-7, the V gene TRBV2; 8 bases align to TRBD1. This CDR3 has 14 residues. V dropped 6 bases and J dropped 2; count of bases not matched to a gene: 6. Germline CDR1 is SNHLY and CDR2 is FYNNEI. The CDR3 region has the DNA TGTGCCAGCAGACGACAGGGGTCAACCTACGAGCAGTACTTC. Its translation is CASRRQGSTYEQYF. The entire variable domain, with the rest obtained from reference TRBV2 and TRBJ2-7, is as follows: EPEVTQTPSHQVTQMGQEVILRCVPISNHLYFYWYRQILGQKVEFLVSFYNNEISEKSEIFDDQFSVERPDGSNFTLKIRSTKLEDSAMYFCASRRQGSTYEQYFGPGTRLTVT.

V gene TRBV6-2 or TRBV6-3 combines with J gene TRBJ1-1, with D possibly matching TRBD1 (5 bases). Between the trimmed V and J ends, which lost 8 bases and 5 bases, there was a span of 15 bases. Germline CDR1 is MNHEY and CDR2 is SVGEGT. This CDR3 contains 13 residues. Written as DNA, the CDR3 is TGTGCCAGCTTTCGGGGGGGTGGGACTGAAGCTTTCTTT. It yields the protein CASFRGGGTEAFF.

This rearrangement joins TRBV19 to TRBJ1-1; 8 bases line up with TRBD1. Germline lookup yields CDR1 LNHDA and CDR2 SQIVND (reference sequence). The CDR3 has 13 residues. The ends lost 5 bases at V and 3 bases at J; junction bases unmatched: 2. The CDR3 reads CASSGTGHTEAFF. The CDR3 DNA reads TGTGCCAGTAGTGGGACAGGTCACACTGAAGCTTTCTTT.

Regarding this clonotype: One end of the junction varies from germline; a read error may be responsible. The chain links TRBV10-3 to TRBJ2-1; 8 nucleotides line up with TRBD2. Germline CDR1 is ENHRY and CDR2 is SYGVKD. The CDR3 has 15 amino acids. CDR3 sequence: CATSDLRGEYNEQFF. The CDR3 DNA reads TGTGCCACCAGTGATTTGCGGGGGGAGTACAATGAGCAGTTCTTC.

Remarks on this clonotype: An end of the junction differs from the germline gene, which may be a read error. The chain employs TRBV5-4 and TRBJ1-2, with 7 bases identical to TRBD1. Germline CDR1 is SGHNT and CDR2 is YYREEE (reference sequence). This CDR3 spans 14 amino acids. CDR3 nucleotide sequence: TGTGCCAGCAGCTTGTCAGGGGGTGACTATGACTACACCTTC. Translating it yields CASSLSGGDYDYTF.

This clonotype has ten or more counts. This chain uses TRBV20-1 with TRBJ2-6; TRBD1 is a possible D gene (6 bases). Germline-derived CDR1 and CDR2 are DFQATT and SNEGSKA (reference sequence). The CDR3 loop spans 16 amino acids. V lost 3 bases and J 2 bases, leaving 14 bases between the germline ends. CDR3 amino acids: CSASLQGRTGANVLTF. CDR3 DNA: TGCAGTGCTAGTCTACAGGGAAGGACTGGGGCCAACGTCCTGACTTTC.